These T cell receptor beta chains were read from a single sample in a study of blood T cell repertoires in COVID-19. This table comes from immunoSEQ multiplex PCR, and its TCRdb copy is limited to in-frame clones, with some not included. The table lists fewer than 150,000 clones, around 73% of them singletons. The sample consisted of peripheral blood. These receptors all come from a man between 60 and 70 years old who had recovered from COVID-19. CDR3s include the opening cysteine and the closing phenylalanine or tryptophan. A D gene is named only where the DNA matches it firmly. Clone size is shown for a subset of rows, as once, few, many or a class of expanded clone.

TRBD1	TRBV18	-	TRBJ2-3	CASSPSGTGTDTQYF	TGTGCCAGCTCACCCTCCGGGACAGGCACAGATACGCAGTATTTT
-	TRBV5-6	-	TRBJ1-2	CASSFGRSATF	TGTGCCAGCAGCTTCGGCAGGTCCGCCACCTTC
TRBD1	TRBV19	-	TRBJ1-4	CASSSGQGLEKLFF	TGTGCCAGTAGTAGTGGACAGGGATTAGAAAAACTGTTTTTT
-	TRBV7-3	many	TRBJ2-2	CASSLRTGGGKTGELFF	TGTGCCAGCAGCTTAAGAACCGGTGGGGGCAAGACCGGGGAGCTGTTTTTT
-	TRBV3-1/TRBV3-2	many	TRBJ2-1	CASSQDRGEQFF	TGTGCCAGCAGCCAAGATCGGGGGGAGCAGTTCTTC
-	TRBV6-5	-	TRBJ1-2	CASSRTAYGYTF	TGTGCCAGCAGTAGGACAGCCTATGGCTACACCTTC
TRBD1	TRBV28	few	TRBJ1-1	CASSSTGQVNTEAFF	TGTGCCAGCAGTTCGACAGGGCAGGTGAACACTGAAGCTTTCTTT
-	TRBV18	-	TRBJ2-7	CASSRDFSEQYF	TGTGCCAGCTCACGGGACTTTAGCGAGCAGTACTTC
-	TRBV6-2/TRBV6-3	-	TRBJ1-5	CASSYYYREDGNQPQHF	TGTGCCAGCAGTTATTATTACAGGGAAGACGGCAATCAGCCCCAGCATTTT
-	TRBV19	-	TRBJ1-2	CASSPQGSSYGYTF	TGTGCCAGTAGTCCCCAGGGTAGTAGCTATGGCTACACCTTC
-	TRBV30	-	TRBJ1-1	CAWSRNTEAFF	TGTGCCTGGAGCAGGAACACTGAAGCTTTCTTT
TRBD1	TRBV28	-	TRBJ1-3	CAGQGVDTIYF	TGTGCCGGGCAGGGGGTGGACACCATATATTTT
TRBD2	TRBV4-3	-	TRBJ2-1	CASSQERSRGLAVHNEQFF	TGCGCCAGCAGCCAAGAACGCTCGCGCGGGCTAGCGGTCCACAATGAGCAGTTCTTC
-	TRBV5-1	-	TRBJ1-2	CASSRSINYGYTF	TGCGCCAGCAGCCGGTCTATTAACTATGGCTACACCTTC
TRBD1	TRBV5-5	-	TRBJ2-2	CASSFTGGNTGELFF	TGTGCCAGCAGCTTCACAGGGGGGAACACCGGGGAGCTGTTTTTT
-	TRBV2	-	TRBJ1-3	CASSPRRGNTIYF	TGTGCCAGCAGCCCTAGGAGGGGAAACACCATATATTTT
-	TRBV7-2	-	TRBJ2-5	CASSLRSQGQETQYF	TGTGCCAGCAGCTTACGATCCCAGGGTCAAGAGACCCAGTACTTC
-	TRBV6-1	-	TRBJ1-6	CASSEGLASSPLHF	TGTGCCAGCAGTGAAGGACTCGCGAGTTCACCCCTCCACTTT
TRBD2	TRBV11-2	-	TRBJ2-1	CARSVMGAGGEQFF	TGTGCCCGCAGCGTGATGGGGGCGGGGGGCGAGCAGTTCTTC
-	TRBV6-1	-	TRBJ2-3	CASTDTSTDTQYF	TGTGCCAGCACTGATACTAGCACAGATACGCAGTATTTT
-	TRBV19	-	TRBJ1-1	CASSPGRRGTEAFF	TGTGCCAGTAGCCCTGGTCGGAGGGGCACTGAAGCTTTCTTT
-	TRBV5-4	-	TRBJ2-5	CASSLEMVSQETQYF	TGTGCCAGCAGCTTGGAAATGGTCAGCCAAGAGACCCAGTACTTC
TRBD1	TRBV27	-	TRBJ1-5	CASSLGSGTGENQPQHF	TGTGCCAGCAGTTTGGGGTCTGGGACAGGAGAAAATCAGCCCCAGCATTTT
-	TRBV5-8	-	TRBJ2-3	CASSLGGPGHYTQYF	TGTGCCAGCAGCTTAGGGGGACCTGGGCACTATACGCAGTATTTT
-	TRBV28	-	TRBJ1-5	CASSAAGQPQHF	TGTGCCAGCAGTGCCGCAGGTCAGCCCCAGCATTTT
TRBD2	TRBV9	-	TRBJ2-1	CASSVVRAGVDEQFF	TGTGCCAGCAGCGTAGTACGGGCGGGGGTTGATGAGCAGTTCTTC
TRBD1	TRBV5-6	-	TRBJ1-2	CASSLAGQGHLIGGYGYTF	TGTGCCAGCAGCTTGGCGGGACAGGGGCACCTTATTGGGGGCTATGGCTACACCTTC
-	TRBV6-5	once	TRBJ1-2	CASSDLTGGYTF	TGTGCCAGCAGCGACCTTACAGGGGGCTACACCTTC
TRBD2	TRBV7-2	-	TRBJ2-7	CASSPTSGSPYEQYF	TGTGCCAGCAGCCCGACTAGCGGGAGTCCCTACGAGCAGTACTTC
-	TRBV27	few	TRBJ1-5	CASSLGRGNQPQHF	TGTGCCAGCAGTCTCGGGAGGGGCAATCAGCCCCAGCATTTT
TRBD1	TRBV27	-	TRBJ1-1	CASRARQGAGTEAFF	TGTGCCAGCAGGGCTCGACAGGGGGCGGGCACTGAAGCTTTCTTT
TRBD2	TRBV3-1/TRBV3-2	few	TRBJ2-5	CASSQERTSGDQETQYF	TGTGCCAGCAGCCAAGAAAGAACTAGCGGGGACCAAGAGACCCAGTACTTC
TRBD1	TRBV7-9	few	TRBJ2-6	CASSRNPRTGHSGANVLTF	TGTGCCAGCAGTCGAAACCCGAGGACAGGCCATTCTGGGGCCAACGTCCTGACTTTC
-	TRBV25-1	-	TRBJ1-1	CASSKTERTEAFF	TGTGCCAGCAGTAAGACAGAGCGCACTGAAGCTTTCTTT
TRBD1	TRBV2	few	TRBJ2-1	CASRSLEGQGLYNEQFF	TGTGCCAGCAGATCTCTGGAGGGACAGGGCCTCTACAATGAGCAGTTCTTC
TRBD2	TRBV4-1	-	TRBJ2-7	CASSQGTSGLYSYEQYF	TGCGCCAGCAGCCAAGGGACTAGCGGGCTCTACTCCTACGAGCAGTACTTC
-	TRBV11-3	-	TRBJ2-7	CASSVQGGVTDEQYF	TGTGCCAGCAGCGTACAGGGGGGGGTTACGGACGAGCAGTACTTC
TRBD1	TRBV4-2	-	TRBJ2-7	CASSQDERQGMPEQYF	TGTGCCAGCAGCCAAGATGAGCGACAGGGGATGCCCGAGCAGTACTTC
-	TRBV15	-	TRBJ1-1	CATSRDSPREEAFF	TGTGCCACCAGCAGAGATTCCCCCCGGGAGGAAGCTTTCTTT
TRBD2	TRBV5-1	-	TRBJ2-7	CASTLGITSAGTYEQYF	TGCGCCAGCACCTTGGGGATAACTAGCGCGGGGACCTACGAGCAGTACTTC
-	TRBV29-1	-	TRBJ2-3	CSGRREGGRDTQYF	TGCAGCGGGCGCCGGGAAGGAGGTCGGGATACGCAGTATTTT
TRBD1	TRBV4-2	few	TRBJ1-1	CASSTYRGWGNTEAFF	TGTGCCAGCAGCACATACAGGGGGTGGGGTAACACTGAAGCTTTCTTT
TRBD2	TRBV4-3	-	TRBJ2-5	CASSQDRRGDLETQYF	TGCGCCAGCAGCCAAGATCGGCGGGGGGATCTGGAGACCCAGTACTTC
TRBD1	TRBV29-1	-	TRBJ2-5	CSVVRGSETQYF	TGCAGCGTCGTCAGGGGGTCAGAGACCCAGTACTTC
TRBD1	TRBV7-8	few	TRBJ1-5	CASSLTGNQPQHF	TGTGCCAGCAGCTTGACAGGGAATCAGCCCCAGCATTTT
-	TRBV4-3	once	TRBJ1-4	CASSQDGSHAEKLFF	TGCGCCAGCAGCCAAGACGGGTCTCACGCCGAAAAACTGTTTTTT
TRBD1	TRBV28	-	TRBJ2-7	CASSPGQGGHEQYF	TGTGCCAGCAGCCCCGGACAGGGGGGACACGAGCAGTACTTC
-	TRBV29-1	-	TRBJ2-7	CSVAWTAEGEQYF	TGCAGCGTCGCCTGGACGGCCGAGGGCGAGCAGTACTTC
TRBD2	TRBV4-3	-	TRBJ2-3	CASSPSSGRGGTDTQYF	TGCGCCAGCAGCCCGTCTAGCGGGAGGGGAGGGACAGATACGCAGTATTTT
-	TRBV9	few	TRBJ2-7	CASSGLLVSVEQYF	TGTGCCAGCAGCGGACTACTAGTTTCAGTCGAGCAGTACTTC